The entry below gives a single TCR beta chain sequence along with its context. Its antigen is currently unknown. This sample was included in a study of beta chain features in type 1 diabetes. Across the study: What patients shared with healthy donors was a similar profile of age, gender and cell yields. Regarding the study as a whole: Moderately but significantly shorter TCRB CDR3s were found in Type 1 diabetes patients in all four CD4+ subsets. The cDNA sequencing approach could over-represent high-TCR-expressing cells.

The authors reverse transcribed all of the isolated RNA, so sequencing captured expressed TCRB transcripts. This table comes from immunoSEQ multiplex PCR, and its TCRdb copy is limited to in-frame clones, with some not included. The sample has around 45,000 clones; roughly 40% are singletons. From germline, CDR1 is SGDLS and CDR2 YYNGEE. With 7 bases clipped from V and 5 bases from J, the junction kept 15 bases outside the gene matches. The CDR3 has 15 residues. It was via CD45RO/CCR7/CD25/CD127/CD95/CD27 that CD4+ naive, central memory, regulatory and stem cell-like memory cells were sorted. Sort purity for all populations was recorded as exceeding 98%.

Sequenced input: stem cell memory CD4+ T cells from blood. The gene calls are TRBV9 and TRBJ2-7, with 7 positions matching TRBD2. The receptor was derived from a young man with type 1 diabetes. CDR3 DNA sequence: TGTGCCAGCGGCCCCGGTGGTAGCGGGCTTAACGAGCAGTACTTC. Encoded protein: CASGPGGSGLNEQYF.